Listed below are T cell receptor beta chains from one sample, sequenced in a study of blood T cell repertoires in COVID-19. Here immunoSEQ multiplex PCR was the method, and the copy in TCRdb shows in-frame clones only, minus some. The sample contains tens of thousands of clones, under 90% of which appear only once. Material: peripheral blood. These receptors all stem from a man aged 45 to 65 with acute or convalescent COVID-19. Each CDR3 is given with its conserved first and last residue. The D gene is left open where the match is weak. Clone sizes are given selectively: once, few, many, or a class where the clone is expanded.

V gene	D gene	J gene	clone size	CDR3 protein	CDR3 DNA
TRBV21-1	NA	TRBJ2-1	NA	CASSKEQANGYNEQFF	TGTGCCAGCAGCAAAGAACAGGCGAACGGTTACAATGAGCAGTTCTTC
TRBV24-1	NA	TRBJ1-5	NA	CATRPPDSSNQPQHF	TGTGCCACCAGGCCCCCGGACAGTAGCAATCAGCCCCAGCATTTT
TRBV18	TRBD2	TRBJ2-1	NA	CASSPRTSGGYNEQFF	TGTGCCAGCTCACCCCGGACTAGCGGGGGGTACAATGAGCAGTTCTTC
TRBV6-5	TRBD1	TRBJ1-4	few	CASRPTGEMNEKLFF	TGTGCCAGCAGACCGACAGGGGAGATGAATGAAAAACTGTTTTTT
TRBV6-2/TRBV6-3	NA	TRBJ2-5	NA	CASSHGGLPETQYF	TGTGCCAGCAGTCATGGAGGACTACCTGAGACCCAGTACTTC
TRBV5-6	TRBD2	TRBJ2-1	NA	CASSYSGGNNEQFF	TGTGCCAGCAGTTATTCGGGGGGAAACAATGAGCAGTTCTTC
TRBV11-3	TRBD1	TRBJ1-5	NA	CASSLGAPGQDSNQPQHF	TGTGCCAGCAGCTTAGGCGCCCCGGGACAGGATAGCAATCAGCCCCAGCATTTT
TRBV11-2	TRBD2	TRBJ2-3	NA	CASGAGVRTDTQYF	TGTGCCAGTGGGGCGGGGGTCCGCACAGATACGCAGTATTTT
TRBV5-1	NA	TRBJ1-5	NA	CASSWGVSEDQPQHF	TGCGCCAGCAGCTGGGGGGTCTCTGAAGATCAGCCCCAGCATTTT
TRBV9	TRBD1	TRBJ1-3	few	CASSVDRGSGNTIYF	TGTGCCAGCAGCGTCGACAGGGGGTCCGGAAACACCATATATTTT
TRBV10-3	TRBD1	TRBJ2-7	NA	CAIRPGQGDEQYF	TGTGCCATCAGACCGGGACAGGGGGACGAGCAGTACTTC
TRBV11-2	TRBD2	TRBJ2-1	NA	CASSLGAGGANEQFF	TGTGCCAGCAGCTTAGGAGCGGGGGGGGCCAATGAGCAGTTCTTC
TRBV5-1	TRBD1	TRBJ1-4	NA	CASSPYGTGEKLFF	TGCGCCAGCAGCCCTTACGGGACAGGGGAAAAACTGTTTTTT
TRBV27	NA	TRBJ2-1	NA	CASSLIPLSYNEQFF	TGTGCCAGCAGTTTAATCCCCCTCTCCTACAATGAGCAGTTCTTC
TRBV5-6	NA	TRBJ1-5	NA	CASSLVMEGSVCQPQHF	TGTGCCAGCAGCTTGGTCATGGAGGGGTCGGTGTGTCAGCCCCAGCATTTT
TRBV27	TRBD1	TRBJ1-2	NA	CASSRGQGAGGYTF	TGTGCCAGCAGTCGAGGACAGGGGGCGGGTGGCTACACCTTC
TRBV5-8	TRBD1	TRBJ1-1	few	CASSFRDRNTEAFF	TGTGCCAGCAGCTTCCGGGACAGGAACACTGAAGCTTTCTTT
TRBV25-1	TRBD2	TRBJ2-5	NA	CASSGTSGRRETQYF	TGTGCCAGCAGTGGGACTAGCGGGAGAAGAGAGACCCAGTACTTC
TRBV30	TRBD1	TRBJ1-2	NA	CAWSPKGGRYYGYTF	TGTGCCTGGAGCCCTAAAGGGGGCAGATACTATGGCTACACCTTC
TRBV3-1/TRBV3-2	NA	TRBJ2-7	NA	CASSSTRGYEQYF	TGTGCCAGCAGCTCCACTAGGGGGTACGAGCAGTACTTC
TRBV27	NA	TRBJ2-3	NA	CASSLRGSDTQYF	TGTGCCAGCAGTTTAAGGGGATCGGATACGCAGTATTTT
TRBV4-1	TRBD1	TRBJ2-7	NA	CASSPRQGQNPYEQYF	TGCGCCAGCAGCCCCCGACAGGGGCAGAACCCCTACGAGCAGTACTTC
TRBV9	NA	TRBJ2-1	NA	CASSVGGSSNEQFF	TGTGCCAGCAGCGTAGGTGGGAGTAGCAATGAGCAGTTCTTC
TRBV19	NA	TRBJ2-3	NA	CASSTASRRDTQYF	TGTGCCAGTAGTACGGCCTCCCGGCGGGATACGCAGTATTTT
TRBV24-1	NA	TRBJ2-1	NA	CATSDGGRGTENEQFF	TGTGCCACCAGTGATGGGGGGCGGGGGACGGAAAATGAGCAGTTCTTC
TRBV5-1	NA	TRBJ2-1	once	CASSLQDYNEQFF	TGCGCCAGCAGCTTACAAGATTACAATGAGCAGTTCTTC
TRBV4-2	TRBD2	TRBJ2-7	NA	CASSQNSGSSYEQYF	TGTGCCAGCAGCCAGAATAGCGGGAGCTCCTACGAGCAGTACTTC
TRBV7-9	NA	TRBJ1-1	few	CASSWSQRNTEAFF	TGTGCCAGCAGCTGGTCACAGAGGAACACTGAAGCTTTCTTT
TRBV13	TRBD1	TRBJ1-6	NA	CASSNRGNTYNSPLHF	TGTGCCAGCAGCAACAGGGGAAACACCTATAATTCACCCCTCCACTTT
TRBV9	NA	TRBJ2-7	NA	CASSVQRGKGYVSSEQYF	TGTGCCAGCAGCGTCCAAAGGGGGAAGGGGTATGTGTCGTCCGAGCAGTACTTC
TRBV19	TRBD1	TRBJ1-5	NA	CASDIGGTGGRQPQHF	TGTGCCAGTGACATCGGAGGGACAGGGGGCAGGCAGCCCCAGCATTTT
TRBV7-8	NA	TRBJ1-2	NA	CASSLNSGVDYGYTF	TGTGCCAGCAGCTTAAATTCAGGGGTTGACTATGGCTACACCTTC
TRBV6-5	TRBD2	TRBJ2-1	NA	CASRAGTSVNNEQFF	TGTGCCAGCAGGGCCGGGACTAGCGTAAACAATGAGCAGTTCTTC
TRBV11-2	TRBD1	TRBJ1-6	few	CASSPDRVGFSPLHF	TGTGCCAGCAGCCCAGACAGGGTCGGGTTTTCACCCCTCCACTTT
TRBV4-2	TRBD1	TRBJ2-1	NA	CASSQEPHRGNEQFF	TGTGCCAGCAGCCAAGAACCCCACAGGGGCAATGAGCAGTTCTTC
TRBV11-2	NA	TRBJ2-7	NA	CASSLEGGNYEQYF	TGTGCCAGCAGCTTAGAAGGCGGGAACTACGAGCAGTACTTC
TRBV14	NA	TRBJ1-2	NA	CASSRTGKVRLNYGYTF	TGTGCCAGCAGCCGAACAGGGAAGGTGCGCCTTAACTATGGCTACACCTTC